This T cell receptor beta chain comes out of a study of identical twins. Findings and limits, study-wide: Some out-of-frame alpha sequences were shared by twins, and these showed excess low generation probability.

As for this clonotype: Its cognate antigen is unknown.

Per germline, CDR1 SGHRS and CDR2 YFSETQ. The CDR3 has 14 amino acids. Deletions cut 4 bases from V and 7 bases from J, with 15 bases between. Each donor was a healthy Caucasian. MiXCR was run by TCRdb on the 5' RACE reads, yielding one entry per CDR3 protein. The sample lists approximately 700,000 distinct CDR3 sequences; 5.5% to 7.5% were seen once. The chain carries TRBV5-1 and TRBJ2-4; no clear D. The sequenced material came from naive T cells sorted from blood. The receptor was derived from a man between 18 and 29 years old in good health. The CDR3 DNA reads as TGCGCCAGCAGCGCAATTGGGTCGACGAACATTCAGTACTTC. It specifies CASSAIGSTNIQYF.